This T cell receptor (beta chain) was identified in a study of blood T cell repertoires in COVID-19. Study-wide context: Sites across the United States, Italy and Spain contributed samples from acute and convalescent COVID-19. The analysed material was cDNA or gDNA that came from T cells, B-cell-depleted T cells, or PBMCs.

In the original processing: Estimates of nucleated cell counts were drawn from the amplification of reference gene primers. Produced via immunoSEQ multiplex PCR; TCRdb's table is partial and in-frame only. D and trimming were read from the DNA, whereas the V and J calls and clone size are those reported in that table. The sample has about 38,000 clones, around four fifths seen once. V shed 4 bases and J 7 bases; nucleotides not matched to a gene: 7. Germline V CDR1 and CDR2: MDHEN, SYDVKM. The CDR3 covers 15 residues. V is TRBV28 and J is TRBJ2-1; 10 nucleotides align to TRBD2. Sequenced input: peripheral blood. This receptor was identified in a man aged 55 to 70 with COVID-19, enrolled during active disease. The CDR3 spells CASSWGLARGNEQFF. The CDR3 DNA sequence: TGTGCCAGCAGTTGGGGACTAGCGAGGGGGAATGAGCAGTTCTTC.